These T cell receptor beta chains were read from a single sample in a study of Ad26.COV2.S vaccination and SARS-CoV-2 variants. Method: immunoSEQ multiplex PCR; TCRdb's copy keeps in-frame clones and lacks some. The sample contains about 350,000 clones, around 87% of which appear only once. Source: peripheral blood, taken in a trial of Ad26.COV2.S vaccine versus placebo. All receptors come from a person between 18 and 59 years old who received the Ad26.COV2.S COVID-19 vaccine or a placebo. The CDR3 runs from the conserved cysteine through the conserved F or W. D genes are given only for firm matches. Size values are once, few and many counts, or a class for expanded clones, and some rows have none.

cdr3_aa cdr3_nt d_call clone_size j_call v_call
CASSPLAGATYNEQFF TGTGCCAGCAGTCCTCTAGCGGGGGCGACGTACAATGAGCAGTTCTTC TRBD2 - TRBJ2-1 TRBV2
CASSIELVNTEAFF TGTGCCAGTAGTATTGAGTTGGTGAACACTGAAGCTTTCTTT - few TRBJ1-1 TRBV19
CATSRERGYNQPQHF TGTGCCACCAGCAGAGAAAGGGGTTACAATCAGCCCCAGCATTTT - - TRBJ1-5 TRBV15
CASRPGQGAYNEQFF TGTGCCAGCAGACCTGGACAGGGGGCTTACAATGAGCAGTTCTTC TRBD1 - TRBJ2-1 TRBV27
CAISESQGNYEQYF TGTGCCATCAGTGAGTCTCAGGGGAACTACGAGCAGTACTTC - few TRBJ2-7 TRBV10-3
CASSISSDRGGQAFF TGTGCCAGCAGCATATCTTCTGACAGGGGGGGCCAAGCTTTCTTT TRBD1 - TRBJ1-1 TRBV7-6
CASSLALTASYEQYF TGTGCCAGCAGCTTGGCCTTGACAGCCTCCTACGAGCAGTACTTC - once TRBJ2-7 TRBV5-4
CASTLLATKDNEQFF TGTGCCAGCACCCTTCTAGCGACTAAGGACAATGAGCAGTTCTTC - - TRBJ2-1 TRBV6-5
CASGYPPATEAFF TGTGCCAGCGGCTACCCCCCCGCCACTGAAGCTTTCTTT - - TRBJ1-1 TRBV27
CASGQGAVGNTIYF TGTGCCAGTGGACAGGGGGCCGTTGGAAACACCATATATTTT TRBD1 - TRBJ1-3 TRBV19
CASSDDGTGAYEQYF TGCGCCAGCAGCGACGATGGGACAGGGGCCTACGAGCAGTACTTC TRBD1 - TRBJ2-7 TRBV5-1
CASSSGWANTEAFF TGCGCCAGCAGCAGCGGTTGGGCCAACACTGAAGCTTTCTTT - few TRBJ1-1 TRBV4-3
CASSVVRDRGGTRPGELFF TGTGCCAGCAGTGTCGTCCGGGACAGGGGGGGAACGAGGCCCGGGGAGCTGTTTTTT TRBD1 - TRBJ2-2 TRBV2
CASSFRTGRYDEQFF TGCGCCAGCAGCTTCCGGACAGGGCGGTACGATGAGCAGTTCTTC TRBD1 - TRBJ2-1 TRBV5-1
CASRGTENYGYTF TGTGCCAGCAGAGGGACAGAAAACTATGGCTACACCTTC TRBD1 - TRBJ1-2 TRBV6-5
CASSPQHLTEAFF TGTGCCAGCAGCCCCCAGCACCTCACTGAAGCTTTCTTT - - TRBJ1-1 TRBV5-8
CATSDSGRQATGTDTQYF TGTGCCACCAGTGATTCAGGGAGACAGGCGACCGGCACAGATACGCAGTATTTT - - TRBJ2-3 TRBV24-1
CASSQEFRASTDTQYF TGCGCCAGCAGCCAGGAATTCAGGGCTAGCACAGATACGCAGTATTTT - - TRBJ2-3 TRBV4-3
CASSFQGRARDEQFF TGTGCCAGCAGCTTTCAGGGACGGGCTCGTGATGAGCAGTTCTTC - - TRBJ2-1 TRBV7-3
CASSRGLAGDTQYF TGTGCCAGCAGCCGAGGGCTAGCGGGGGATACGCAGTATTTT TRBD2 - TRBJ2-3 TRBV3-1/TRBV3-2
CASSQEQGTDTQYF TGCGCCAGCAGCCAAGAGCAGGGTACAGATACGCAGTATTTT - - TRBJ2-3 TRBV4-1
CASSLYPLWNEQFF TGTGCCAGCAGCTTGTACCCCCTTTGGAATGAGCAGTTCTTC - once TRBJ2-1 TRBV5-8
CASSPRQDYNEQFF TGTGCCAGCAGCCCTAGACAGGACTACAATGAGCAGTTCTTC - - TRBJ2-1 TRBV14
CASSLDDTQPQHF TGTGCCAGCAGCCTGGACGATACACAGCCCCAGCATTTT - - TRBJ1-5 TRBV21-1
CASSLVLSSYNEQFF TGTGCCAGCAGCTTAGTCCTAAGCTCCTACAATGAGCAGTTCTTC - - TRBJ2-1 TRBV7-6
CASSLASSTDTQYF TGTGCCAGCAGCTTAGCGTCTAGCACAGATACGCAGTATTTT - once TRBJ2-3 TRBV7-2
CATTSTGDGANVLTF TGCGCCACCACCTCGACAGGGGACGGGGCCAACGTCCTGACTTTC TRBD1 - TRBJ2-6 TRBV5-1
CASSQVQGRGNTEAFF TGTGCCAGCAGCCAAGTTCAGGGTAGGGGGAACACTGAAGCTTTCTTT - - TRBJ1-1 TRBV4-2
CAANRGTLATNEKLFF TGTGCCGCGAACAGGGGGACCCTTGCAACTAATGAAAAACTGTTTTTT TRBD1 - TRBJ1-4 TRBV6-6
CASLTSRGDLRTDTQYF TGTGCCAGCCTCACTTCAAGGGGGGATCTGCGCACAGATACGCAGTATTTT - - TRBJ2-3 TRBV18
CASSSQVPMNTEAFF TGTGCCAGCAGTTCACAGGTACCAATGAACACTGAAGCTTTCTTT - - TRBJ1-1 TRBV27
CASSLRLAGNNEQFF TGTGCCAGCAGCTTAAGACTAGCGGGGAACAATGAGCAGTTCTTC TRBD2 - TRBJ2-1 TRBV9